These 6 T cell receptor beta chains were all obtained from the same sample, sequenced in a study of beta chain features in type 1 diabetes. The entirety of the isolated RNA underwent reverse transcription, so expressed TCRB transcripts were sequenced. Measured with immunoSEQ multiplex PCR; TCRdb has only the in-frame clones, and not every one. The table includes 350,000 to 450,000 clones, around 15% detected once. The source material was naive CD4+ T cells from blood. The receptors originated from a young woman in good health.

As regards this clone: The sample carries other DNA sequences with the same CDR3. This chain links TRBV11-3 with TRBJ2-1; no clear D. Trimming shortened V by 3 bases and J by 0 bases, and 6 bases separated the two germline ends. This CDR3 is built from 14 residues. Germline V gene data show CDR1 as SGHNT and CDR2 as YENEEA. The CDR3 sequence is CASSLSDSYNEQFF. CDR3 in DNA: TGTGCCAGCAGCTTGAGCGACTCCTACAATGAGCAGTTCTTC.

This clone has a handful of counts. V gene TRBV5-4 combines with J gene TRBJ2-1, with 11 bases identical to TRBD2. CDR1 and CDR2 (germline): SGHNT, YYREEE (reference sequence). CDR3 size: 17 residues. Unmatched junction bases numbered 15, after V lost 5 bases and J lost 8 bases. In DNA form, the CDR3 reads TGTGCCAGCAGACCAAACCCGACTAGCGGGAAGAACTATGAGCAGTTCTTC. This sequence encodes CASRPNPTSGKNYEQFF.

The CDR3 nucleotides read TGTGCCAGCAGCCCACCCACGAGTGTTAACGAGCAGTACTTC. As protein: CASSPPTSVNEQYF. V is TRBV11-2 and J is TRBJ2-7; D remains unclear. Germline V lookup: CDR1 SGHAT, CDR2 FQNNGV. This CDR3 has 14 residues. Deletions cut 5 bases from V and 5 bases from J, with 16 bases between.

The gene calls are TRBV5-1 and TRBJ2-5; unclear D gene. The CDR3 totals 17 residues. Germline CDR1 reads SGHRS; CDR2 reads YFSETQ. Trimming shortened V by 0 bases and J by 0 bases, and 15 bases separated the two germline ends. CDR3 protein: CASSLGPSRSYQETQYF. The CDR3 region has the DNA TGCGCCAGCAGCTTGGGTCCTTCTCGGAGTTACCAAGAGACCCAGTACTTC.

The chain has TRBV4-3 and TRBJ2-1; 8 nucleotides match TRBD2. V trimming: 5 bases; J trimming: 8 bases; junction bases outside the gene matches: 5. Looked up from germline, CDR1 is LGHNA and CDR2 is YSLEER. There are 13 residues in the CDR3. The CDR3 coding sequence is TGCGCCAGCAGCGCGCGGGAGGTGGATGAGCAGTTCTTC. Translating gives CASSAREVDEQFF.

This clone turned up a few times. This chain connects TRBV5-1 to TRBJ1-2; tentatively, D is TRBD1 (5 bases). The germline V gene encodes CDR1 SGHRS and CDR2 YFSETQ. This CDR3 is built from 13 residues. With 3 bases removed from V and 5 bases from J, the gap between germline ends came to 11 bases. The CDR3 DNA reads TGCGCCAGCAGCTCTGACAGTAGGTATGGCTACACCTTC. This gives the protein CASSSDSRYGYTF.